This note documents a single T cell receptor (beta chain) sequence. The CDR3 covers 16 residues. The V gene's germline CDR1 is SGDLS and CDR2 YYNGEE. Trimming cost V 2 bases and J 7 bases; bases outside gene matches: 12. In the authors' methods: Reference gene primers were amplified, and this amplification served to estimate nucleated cell counts. The data were produced by immunoSEQ multiplex PCR, yet TCRdb's version contains in-frame clones alone and is incomplete. V and J calls and clone size are those listed in that table; D and trimming were worked out from the DNA. Of 150,000 to 170,000 clones in the sample, around 85% are singletons; the top ten hold 0.63%. The sample comes from a study of blood T cell repertoires in COVID-19. Overall study: T cells, B-cell-depleted T cells, or PBMCs provided the cDNA or gDNA that served as material.

Followed longitudinally, the Seattle patients had been enrolled during active infection. The sequence was obtained from a man aged 60 to 75 with COVID-19, enrolled during active disease. The chain has TRBV9 and TRBJ2-1; 7 bases align to TRBD1. The material sequenced was peripheral blood. The CDR3 DNA is TGTGCCAGCAGCGTTGACCGGGACAGAAGCCATAATGAGCAGTTCTTC. Translating it yields CASSVDRDRSHNEQFF.